This T cell receptor beta chain was captured in a study of blood T cell repertoires in COVID-19 (dated by TCRdb to 2018 to 2021). Regarding the complete study: The collaborator samples originated in the United States, Italy and Spain and spanned the acute and convalescent phases of COVID-19. The prospective study material was composed of cDNA or gDNA derived from T cells, B-cell-depleted T cells, or PBMCs. Subjects who had been exposed to COVID-19, were actively infected with it, or had recovered from it provided the deeply sampled blood TCRbeta repertoires that made up the dataset. A freely available public database, intended as a resource for researchers studying the immune response to SARS-CoV-2, is where the repertoires were released. Samples came from the ongoing ImmuneRACE study (first 160 participants) plus 1,254 subjects from 6 global collaborators. Nearly every sample came with metadata listing a de-identified subject ID, COVID-19 status, age in years and sex. Where available, HLA class I and class II types were obtained from metadata supplied by the sample provider rather than from assay-based typing. The study at large found these results: Clinical and demographic metadata were provided uncurated, with the amount varying by source and participant.

A note on this clone: The antigen this receptor binds is unknown. No quality values exist for individual bases; no much larger clone is one base distant.

TCRbeta CDR3 regions were amplified from genomic DNA by means of the immunoSEQ Assay, a bias-controlled multiplex PCR. The authors' analysis ran thus. Nucleated cell counts per sample were estimated from amplification of reference gene primers within the assay. Sequence reads were collapsed and filtered to measure the absolute abundance of every unique TCRbeta CDR3 rearrangement. For each sample, productive Simpson clonality was calculated as the square root of Simpson's diversity index over productive rearrangements. TCRdb holds this immuneACCESS table with in-frame rearrangements only. Some clones are missing; in checked studies, unresolved V genes explain under half, and the rest has no known cause. D and trimming come from the DNA, and the V and J calls and clone size come from that table. The sample includes some 240,000 clones, with about 81% observed a single time. The top ten clones comprise roughly 12% of the sample.

Each collaborating institution followed its own protocols to collect whole blood in K2EDTA tubes. Collaborator samples were shipped for TCRbeta analysis as frozen whole blood, isolated PBMCs, or DNA extracted from either sample type. The receptor was derived from a woman in her sixties or seventies with active or convalescent COVID-19. Specimen: peripheral blood.

At the DNA level, the sequence is TGTGCCAGCAGCTTCCGGGACAGGTACAATGAGCAGTTCTTC. This gives the protein CASSFRDRYNEQFF. This chain is built from TRBV3-1 (or the pseudogene TRBV3-2) and TRBJ2-1; TRBD1 matches 8 bases in the middle. Compared with germline, V lacks 5 bases and J lacks 4 bases; bases without a gene match: 4. CDR1 LGHDT and CDR2 YNNKEL were looked up in the germline V gene (reference sequence). CDR3 length: 14 amino acids, cysteine to phenylalanine. The read is trimmed to its CDR3 DNA, 42 bases read in frame from base 1.